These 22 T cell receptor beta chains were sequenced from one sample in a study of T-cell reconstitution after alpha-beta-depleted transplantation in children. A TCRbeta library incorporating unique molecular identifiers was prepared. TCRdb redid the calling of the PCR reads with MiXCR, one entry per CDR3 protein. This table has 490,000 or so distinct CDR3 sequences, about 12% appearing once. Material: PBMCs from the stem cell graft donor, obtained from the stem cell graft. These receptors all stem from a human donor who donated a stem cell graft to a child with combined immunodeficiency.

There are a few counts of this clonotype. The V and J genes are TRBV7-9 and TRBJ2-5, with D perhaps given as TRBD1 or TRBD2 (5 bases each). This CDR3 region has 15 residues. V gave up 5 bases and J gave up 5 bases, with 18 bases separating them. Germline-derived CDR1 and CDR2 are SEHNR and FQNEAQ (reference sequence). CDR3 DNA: TGTGCCAGCAGCCTCCCGGGGCTCGGGATGGAGACCCAGTACTTC. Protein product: CASSLPGLGMETQYF.

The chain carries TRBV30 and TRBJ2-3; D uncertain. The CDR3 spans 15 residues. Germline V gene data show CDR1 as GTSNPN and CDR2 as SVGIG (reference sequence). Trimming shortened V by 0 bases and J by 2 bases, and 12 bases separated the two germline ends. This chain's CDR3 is CAWSVLVGPTDTQYF. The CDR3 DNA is TGTGCCTGGAGTGTACTTGTGGGCCCCACAGATACGCAGTATTTT.

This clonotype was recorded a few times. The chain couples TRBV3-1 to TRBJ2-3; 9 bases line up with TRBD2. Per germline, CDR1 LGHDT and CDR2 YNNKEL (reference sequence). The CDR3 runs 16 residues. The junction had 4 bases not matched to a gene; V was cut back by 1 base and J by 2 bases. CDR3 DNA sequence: TGTGCCAGCAGCCAAGCTAGCGGGACAACCACAGATACGCAGTATTTT. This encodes CASSQASGTTTDTQYF.

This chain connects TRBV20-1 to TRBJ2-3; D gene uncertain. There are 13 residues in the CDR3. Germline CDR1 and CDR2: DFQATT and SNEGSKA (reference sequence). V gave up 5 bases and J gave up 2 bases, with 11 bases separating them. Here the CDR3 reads CSAPTPATDTQYF. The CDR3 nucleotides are TGCAGTGCTCCAACTCCGGCCACAGATACGCAGTATTTT.

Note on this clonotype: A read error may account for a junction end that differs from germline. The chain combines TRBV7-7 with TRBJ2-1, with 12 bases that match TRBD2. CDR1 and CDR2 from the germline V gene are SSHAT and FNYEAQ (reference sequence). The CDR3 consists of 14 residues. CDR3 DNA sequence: TGTGCTAGCAGCTCTAGCGGGGGGGCCGGAGAGCAGTTCTTC. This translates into CASSSSGGAGEQFF. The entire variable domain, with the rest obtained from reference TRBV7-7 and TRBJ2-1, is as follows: GAGVSQSPRYKVTKRGQDVTLRCDPISSHATLYWYQQALGQGPEFLTYFNYEAQPDKSGLPSDRFSAERPEGSISTLTIQRTEQRDSAMYRCASSSSGGAGEQFFGPGTRLTVL.

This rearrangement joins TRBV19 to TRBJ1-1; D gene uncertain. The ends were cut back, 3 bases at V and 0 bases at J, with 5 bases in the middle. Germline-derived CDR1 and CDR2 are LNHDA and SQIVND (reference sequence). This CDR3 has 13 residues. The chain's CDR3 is CASSIRVNTEAFF. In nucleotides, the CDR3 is TGTGCCAGTAGTATTAGAGTGAACACTGAAGCTTTCTTT.

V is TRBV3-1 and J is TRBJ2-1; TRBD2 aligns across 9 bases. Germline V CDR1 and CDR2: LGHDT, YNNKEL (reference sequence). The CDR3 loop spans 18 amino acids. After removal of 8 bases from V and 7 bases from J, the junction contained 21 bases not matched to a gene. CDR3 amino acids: CASGLGLRRGGSGNEQFF. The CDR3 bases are TGTGCCAGCGGACTGGGCCTGAGGCGGGGGGGGTCGGGGAATGAGCAGTTCTTC.

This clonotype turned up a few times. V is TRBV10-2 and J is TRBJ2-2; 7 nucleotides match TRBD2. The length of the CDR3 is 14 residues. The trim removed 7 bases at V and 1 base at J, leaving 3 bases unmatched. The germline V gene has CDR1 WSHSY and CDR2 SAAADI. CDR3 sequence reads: CASTGGGNTGELFF. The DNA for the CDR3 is TGCGCCAGCACGGGCGGGGGGAACACCGGGGAGCTGTTTTTT.

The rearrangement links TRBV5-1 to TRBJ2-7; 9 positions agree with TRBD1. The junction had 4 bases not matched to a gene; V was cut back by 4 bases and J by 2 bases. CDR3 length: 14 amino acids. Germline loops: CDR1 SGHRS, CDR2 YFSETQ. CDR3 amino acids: CASSHRQGAYEQYF. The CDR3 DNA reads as TGCGCCAGCAGCCATCGACAGGGGGCCTACGAGCAGTACTTC.

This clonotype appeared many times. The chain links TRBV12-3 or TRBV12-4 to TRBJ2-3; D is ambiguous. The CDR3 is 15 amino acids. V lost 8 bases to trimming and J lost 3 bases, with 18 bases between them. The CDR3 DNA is TGTGCCAGCTCGGGTTTCTGGAGTAAGACAGATACGCAGTATTTT. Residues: CASSGFWSKTDTQYF.

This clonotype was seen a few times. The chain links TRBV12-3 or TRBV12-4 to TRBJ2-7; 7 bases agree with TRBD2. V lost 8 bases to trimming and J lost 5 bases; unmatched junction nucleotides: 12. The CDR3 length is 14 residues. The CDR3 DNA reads TGTGCCAGCCGTAGCGGGTATCGTTCAGACGAGCAGTACTTC. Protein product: CASRSGYRSDEQYF.

The CDR3 DNA reads as TGTGCCACGGGTTACAGGAGTGAGCAGTTCTTC. Translating gives CATGYRSEQFF. The chain couples TRBV19 to TRBJ2-1; weak D call: TRBD1 (5 bases). The CDR3 contains 11 residues. The germline CDR1 and CDR2 sequences are LNHDA and SQIVND (reference sequence). V lost 10 bases and J lost 9, with 13 bases in between. Looking up the rest from reference TRBV19 and TRBJ2-1 gives the full variable domain: DGGITQSPKYLFRKEGQNVTLSCEQNLNHDAMYWYRQDPGQGLRLIYYSQIVNDFQKGDIAEGYSVSREKKESFPLTVTSAQKNPTAFYLCATGYRSEQFFGPGTRLTVL.

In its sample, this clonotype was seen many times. CDR3 loop: CSVAQGVSTDTQYF. CDR3 bases: TGCAGCGTTGCCCAGGGGGTTAGCACAGATACGCAGTATTTT. This chain uses TRBV29-1 with TRBJ2-3, with 7 bases that match TRBD1. The V gene's germline CDR1 is SQVTM and CDR2 ANQGSEA. This CDR3 comprises 14 residues. The trim removed 4 bases at V and 0 bases at J, leaving 4 bases unmatched.

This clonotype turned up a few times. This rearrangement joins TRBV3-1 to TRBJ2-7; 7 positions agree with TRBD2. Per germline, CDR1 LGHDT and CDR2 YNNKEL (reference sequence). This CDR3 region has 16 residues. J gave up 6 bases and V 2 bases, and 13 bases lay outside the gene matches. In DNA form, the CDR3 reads TGTGCCAGCAGCCAATGGGGAGGGCGGGAGAGGAGCGAGCAGTACTTC. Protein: CASSQWGGRERSEQYF.

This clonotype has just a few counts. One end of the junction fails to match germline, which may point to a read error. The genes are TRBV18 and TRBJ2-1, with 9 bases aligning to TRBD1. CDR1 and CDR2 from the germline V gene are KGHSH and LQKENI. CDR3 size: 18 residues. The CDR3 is CASSPPGQGIAPDNEQFF. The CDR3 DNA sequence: TGTGCCAGCTCCCCACCGGGACAGGGTATCGCGCCAGACAATGAGCAGTTCTTC.

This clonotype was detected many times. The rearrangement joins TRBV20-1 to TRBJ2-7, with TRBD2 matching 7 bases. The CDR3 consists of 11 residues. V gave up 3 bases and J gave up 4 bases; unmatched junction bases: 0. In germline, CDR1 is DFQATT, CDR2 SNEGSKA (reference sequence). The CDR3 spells CSASGRYEQYF. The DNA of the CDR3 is TGCAGTGCTAGCGGGAGGTACGAGCAGTACTTC.

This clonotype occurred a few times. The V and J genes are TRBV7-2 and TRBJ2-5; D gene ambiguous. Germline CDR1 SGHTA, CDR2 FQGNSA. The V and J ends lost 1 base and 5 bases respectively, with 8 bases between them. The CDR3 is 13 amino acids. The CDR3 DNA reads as TGTGCCAGCAGCTTAGGAAGACGGGAGACCCAGTACTTC. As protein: CASSLGRRETQYF.

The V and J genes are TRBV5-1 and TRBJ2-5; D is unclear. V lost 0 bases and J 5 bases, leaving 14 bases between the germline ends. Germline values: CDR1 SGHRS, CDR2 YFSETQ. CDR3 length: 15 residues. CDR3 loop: CASSLDHRRPETQYF. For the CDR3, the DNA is TGCGCCAGCAGCTTGGATCACCGACGCCCCGAGACCCAGTACTTC. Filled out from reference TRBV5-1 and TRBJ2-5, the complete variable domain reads KAGVTQTPRYLIKTRGQQVTLSCSPISGHRSVSWYQQTPGQGLQFLFEYFSETQRNKGNFPGRFSGRQFSNSRSEMNVSTLELGDSALYLCASSLDHRRPETQYFGPGTRLLVL.

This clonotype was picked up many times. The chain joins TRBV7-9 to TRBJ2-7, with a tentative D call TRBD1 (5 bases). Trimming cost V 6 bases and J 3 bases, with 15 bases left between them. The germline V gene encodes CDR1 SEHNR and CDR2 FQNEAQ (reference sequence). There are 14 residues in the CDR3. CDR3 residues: CASSLDTQGYEQYF. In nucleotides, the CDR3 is TGTGCCAGCAGTCTGGACACCCAGGGCTACGAGCAGTACTTC.

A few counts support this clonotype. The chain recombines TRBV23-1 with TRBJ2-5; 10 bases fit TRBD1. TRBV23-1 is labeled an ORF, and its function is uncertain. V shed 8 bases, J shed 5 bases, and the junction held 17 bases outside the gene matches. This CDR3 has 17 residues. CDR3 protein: CASARAQRDRGQETQYF. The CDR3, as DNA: TGCGCCAGCGCTCGGGCTCAAAGGGACAGGGGACAGGAGACCCAGTACTTC.

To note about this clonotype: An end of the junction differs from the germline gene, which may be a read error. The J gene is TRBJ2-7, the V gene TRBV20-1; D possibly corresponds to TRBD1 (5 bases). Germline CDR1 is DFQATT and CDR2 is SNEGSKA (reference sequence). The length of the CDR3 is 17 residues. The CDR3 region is CCARGNGWRIDSYEQYF. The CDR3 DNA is TGCTGTGCTAGGGGTAATGGTTGGCGGATAGACTCCTACGAGCAGTACTTC.

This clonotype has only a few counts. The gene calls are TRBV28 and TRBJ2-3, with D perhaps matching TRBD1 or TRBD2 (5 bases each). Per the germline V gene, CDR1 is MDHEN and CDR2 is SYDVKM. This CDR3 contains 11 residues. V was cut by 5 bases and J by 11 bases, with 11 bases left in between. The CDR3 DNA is TGTGCCAGCAGTCAGAAGAGGGGGCAGTATTTT. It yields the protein CASSQKRGQYF.